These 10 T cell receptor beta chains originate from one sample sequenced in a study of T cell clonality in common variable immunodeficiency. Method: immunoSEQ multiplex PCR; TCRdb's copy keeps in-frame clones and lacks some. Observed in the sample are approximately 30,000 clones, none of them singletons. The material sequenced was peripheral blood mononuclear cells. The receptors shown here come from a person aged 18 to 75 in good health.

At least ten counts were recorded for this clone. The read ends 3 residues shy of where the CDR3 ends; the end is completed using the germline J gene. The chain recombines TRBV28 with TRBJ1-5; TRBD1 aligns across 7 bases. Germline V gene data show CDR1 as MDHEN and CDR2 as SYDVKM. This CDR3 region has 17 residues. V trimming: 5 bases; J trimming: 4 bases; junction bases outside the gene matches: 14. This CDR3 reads CASSLYGTDGYNQPQHF. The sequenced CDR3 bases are TGTGCCAGCAGTCTTTACGGGACAGACGGTTATAATCAGCCC.

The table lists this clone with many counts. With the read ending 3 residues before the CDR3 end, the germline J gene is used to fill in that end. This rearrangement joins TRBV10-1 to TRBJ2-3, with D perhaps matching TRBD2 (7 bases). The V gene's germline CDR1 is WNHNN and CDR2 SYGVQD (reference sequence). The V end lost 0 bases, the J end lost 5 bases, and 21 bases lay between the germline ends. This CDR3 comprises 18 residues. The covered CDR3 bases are TGCGCCAGCAGTGAGTCCGAGACATACGCGGGGGCAATAGATACG. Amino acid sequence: CASSESETYAGAIDT. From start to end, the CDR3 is CASSESETYAGAIDTQYF.

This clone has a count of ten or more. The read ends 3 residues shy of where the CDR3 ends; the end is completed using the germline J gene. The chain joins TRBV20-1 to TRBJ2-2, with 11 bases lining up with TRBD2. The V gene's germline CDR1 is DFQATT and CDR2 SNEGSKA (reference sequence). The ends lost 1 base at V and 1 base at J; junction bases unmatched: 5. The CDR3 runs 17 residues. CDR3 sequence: CSARGPSGRQNTGELFF. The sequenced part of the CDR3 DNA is TGCAGTGCTAGAGGGCCTAGCGGGAGGCAGAACACCGGGGAG.

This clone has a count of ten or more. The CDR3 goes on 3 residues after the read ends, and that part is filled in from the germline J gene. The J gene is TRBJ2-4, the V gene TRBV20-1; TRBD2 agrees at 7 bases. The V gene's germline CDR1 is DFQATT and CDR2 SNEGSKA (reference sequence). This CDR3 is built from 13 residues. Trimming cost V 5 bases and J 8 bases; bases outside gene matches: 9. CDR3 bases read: TGCAGTGCTCCCTTGGGCGGGAGAGACATT. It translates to CSAPLGGRDI. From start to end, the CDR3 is CSAPLGGRDIQYF.

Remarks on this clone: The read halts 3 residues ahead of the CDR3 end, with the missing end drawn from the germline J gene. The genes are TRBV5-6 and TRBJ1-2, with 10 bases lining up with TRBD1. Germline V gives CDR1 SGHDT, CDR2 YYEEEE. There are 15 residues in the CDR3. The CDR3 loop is CASSNPDRGQYDYTF. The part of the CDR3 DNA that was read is TGTGCCAGCAGTAATCCCGACAGGGGGCAGTACGAC.

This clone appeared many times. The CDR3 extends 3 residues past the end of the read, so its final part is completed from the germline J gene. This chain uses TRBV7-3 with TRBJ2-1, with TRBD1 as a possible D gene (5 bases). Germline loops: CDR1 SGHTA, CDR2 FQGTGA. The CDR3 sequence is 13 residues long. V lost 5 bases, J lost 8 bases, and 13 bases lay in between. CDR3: CASSRQPFDEQFF. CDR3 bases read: TGTGCCAGCAGCCGACAGCCTTTCGATGAG.

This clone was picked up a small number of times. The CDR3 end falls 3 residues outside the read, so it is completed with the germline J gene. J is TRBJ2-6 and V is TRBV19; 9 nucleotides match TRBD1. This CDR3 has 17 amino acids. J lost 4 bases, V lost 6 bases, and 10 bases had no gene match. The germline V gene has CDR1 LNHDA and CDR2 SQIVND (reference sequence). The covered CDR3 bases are TGTGCCAGTAGGGGGACAGGGTATTCCACCGGGGCCAACGTC. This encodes CASRGTGYSTGANV. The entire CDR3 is CASRGTGYSTGANVLTF.

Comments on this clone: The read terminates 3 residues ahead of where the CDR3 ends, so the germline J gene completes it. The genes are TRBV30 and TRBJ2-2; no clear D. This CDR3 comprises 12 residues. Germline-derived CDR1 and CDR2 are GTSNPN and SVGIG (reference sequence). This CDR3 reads CAWSVSGEKLFF. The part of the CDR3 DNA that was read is TGTGCCTGGAGCGTGTCGGGTGAAAAG.

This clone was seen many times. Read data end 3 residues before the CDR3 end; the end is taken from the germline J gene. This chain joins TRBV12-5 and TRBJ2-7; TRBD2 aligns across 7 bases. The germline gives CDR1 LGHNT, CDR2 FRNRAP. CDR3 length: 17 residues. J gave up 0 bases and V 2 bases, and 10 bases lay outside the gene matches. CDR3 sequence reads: CASGLFFSRTSSYEQYF. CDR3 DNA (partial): TGTGCTAGTGGTTTGTTTTTCTCCCGGACTAGCTCCTACGAG.

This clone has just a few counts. CDR3 DNA, as far as it was read: TGTGCCAGCAATGGGTTGACAGGGGTTACACCGGATACG. Protein: CASNGLTGVTPDT. The complete CDR3 sequence is CASNGLTGVTPDTQYF. The genes are TRBV16 and TRBJ2-3, with 8 nucleotides matching TRBD1. Coverage ceases 3 residues before the CDR3 finishes, and the germline J gene fills in the end. This CDR3 is 16 amino acids long. Germline CDR1 KGHSY, CDR2 FQNENV. V was clipped by 7 bases and J by 6 bases; unmatched bases: 15. The full variable domain, its missing parts supplied by reference TRBV16 and TRBJ2-3, is GEEVAQTPKHLVRGEGQKAKLYCAPIKGHSYVFWYQQVLKNEFKFLISFQNENVFDETGMPKERFSAKCLPNSPCSLEIQATKLEDSAVYFCASNGLTGVTPDTQYFGPGTRLTVL.